This T cell receptor beta chain appears in the sequencing data of a study of glioma-infiltrating T cells after dendritic cell vaccination. With V trimmed by 0 bases and J by 3 bases, 10 bases remained unmatched. Germline CDR1 reads LGHNA; CDR2 reads YNFKEQ. This CDR3 contains 17 residues. TCRdb's copy holds only in-frame clones and misses some; the assay was immunoSEQ multiplex PCR. The sample has roughly 38,000 clones; approximately 84% are singletons. The sequences come from blood, collected before dendritic cell vaccination. The TCR was taken from a human donor with glioblastoma. The chain links TRBV4-2 to TRBJ2-7; TRBD2 aligns across 8 bases. The DNA for the CDR3 is TGTGCCAGCAGCCAAGATATGGGACTAGGCGGGGACTACGAGCAGTACTTC. Amino acid sequence: CASSQDMGLGGDYEQYF.